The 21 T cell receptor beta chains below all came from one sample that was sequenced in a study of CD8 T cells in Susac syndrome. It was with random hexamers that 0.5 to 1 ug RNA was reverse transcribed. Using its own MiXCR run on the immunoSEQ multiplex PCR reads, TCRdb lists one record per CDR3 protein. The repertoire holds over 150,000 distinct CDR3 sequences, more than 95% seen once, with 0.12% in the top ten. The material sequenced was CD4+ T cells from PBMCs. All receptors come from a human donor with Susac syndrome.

CDR3 coding DNA: TGCGCCAGCAGCCGCGGGTTAGAGGAGACCCAGTACTTC. Translated: CASSRGLEETQYF. J is TRBJ2-5 and V is TRBV23-1; tentative D call: TRBD2 (5 bases). TRBV23-1 falls under the ORF class, with uncertain function. The CDR3 loop spans 13 amino acids. The V end was cut by 6 bases, the J end by 5 bases, with 13 bases between.

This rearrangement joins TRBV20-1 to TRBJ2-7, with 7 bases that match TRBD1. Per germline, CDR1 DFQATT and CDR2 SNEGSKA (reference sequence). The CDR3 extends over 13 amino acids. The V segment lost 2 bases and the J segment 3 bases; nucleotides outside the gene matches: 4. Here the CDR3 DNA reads TGCAGTGCTAGACAGGGGGATTACTACGAGCAGTACTTC. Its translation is CSARQGDYYEQYF.

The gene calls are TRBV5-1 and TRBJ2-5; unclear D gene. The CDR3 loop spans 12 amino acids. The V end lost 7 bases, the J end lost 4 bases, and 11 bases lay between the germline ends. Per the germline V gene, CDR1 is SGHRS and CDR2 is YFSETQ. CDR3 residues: CASSRTRETQYF. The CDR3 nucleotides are TGCGCCAGCTCCCGGACGCGAGAGACCCAGTACTTC.

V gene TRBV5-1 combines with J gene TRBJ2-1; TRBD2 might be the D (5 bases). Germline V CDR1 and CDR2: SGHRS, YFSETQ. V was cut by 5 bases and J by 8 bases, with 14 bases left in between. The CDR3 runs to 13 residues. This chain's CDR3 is CASRDEGGHEQFF. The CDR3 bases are TGCGCCAGCAGGGACGAAGGAGGCCATGAGCAGTTCTTC.

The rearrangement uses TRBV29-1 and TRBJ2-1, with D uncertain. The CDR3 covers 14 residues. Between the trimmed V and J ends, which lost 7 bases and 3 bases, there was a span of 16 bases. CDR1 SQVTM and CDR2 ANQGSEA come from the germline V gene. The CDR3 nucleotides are TGCAGCGGTGTGAGAGAGAGGTTCTACAATGAGCAGTTCTTC. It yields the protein CSGVRERFYNEQFF.

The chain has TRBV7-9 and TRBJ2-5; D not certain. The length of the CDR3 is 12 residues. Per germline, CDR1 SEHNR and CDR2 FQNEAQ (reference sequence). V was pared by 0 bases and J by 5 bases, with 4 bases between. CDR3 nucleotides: TGTGCCAGCAGCTTAGCCCTCGAGACCCAGTACTTC. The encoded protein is CASSLALETQYF. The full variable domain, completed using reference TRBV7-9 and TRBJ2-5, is DTGVSQNPRHKITKRGQNVTFRCDPISEHNRLYWYRQTLGQGPEFLTYFQNEAQLEKSRLLSDRFSAERPKGSFSTLEIQRTEQGDSAMYLCASSLALETQYFGPGTRLLVL.

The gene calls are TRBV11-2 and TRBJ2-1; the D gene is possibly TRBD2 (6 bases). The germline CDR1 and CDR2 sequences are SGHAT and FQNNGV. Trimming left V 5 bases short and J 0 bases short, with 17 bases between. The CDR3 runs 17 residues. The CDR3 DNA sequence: TGTGCCAGCAGCCAGGATAGCGGATACTTCTCCTACAATGAGCAGTTCTTC. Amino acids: CASSQDSGYFSYNEQFF.

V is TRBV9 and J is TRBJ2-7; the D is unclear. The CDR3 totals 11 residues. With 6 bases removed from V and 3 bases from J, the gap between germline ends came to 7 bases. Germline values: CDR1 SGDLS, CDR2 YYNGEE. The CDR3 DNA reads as TGTGCCAGCATTAGGGACTACGAGCAGTACGTC. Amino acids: CASIRDYEQYV.

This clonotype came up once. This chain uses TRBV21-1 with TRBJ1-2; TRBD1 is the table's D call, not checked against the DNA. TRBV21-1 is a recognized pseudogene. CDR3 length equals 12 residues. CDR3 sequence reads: CASSKVQDTYTF. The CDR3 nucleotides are TGTGCCAGCAGCAAAGTGCAGGACACCTACACCTTC.

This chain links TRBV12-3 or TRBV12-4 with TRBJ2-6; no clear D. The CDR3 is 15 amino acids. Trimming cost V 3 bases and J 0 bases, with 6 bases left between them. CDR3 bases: TGTGCCAGCAGTTTGACGAGCTCTGGGGCCAACGTCCTGACTTTC. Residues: CASSLTSSGANVLTF.

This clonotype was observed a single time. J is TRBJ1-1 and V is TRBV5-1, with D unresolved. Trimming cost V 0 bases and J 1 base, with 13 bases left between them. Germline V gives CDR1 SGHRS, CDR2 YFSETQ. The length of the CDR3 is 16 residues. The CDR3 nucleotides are TGCGCCAGCAGCTTGGCCGTCTGGGGAACGAACACTGAAGCTTTCTTT. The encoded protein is CASSLAVWGTNTEAFF.

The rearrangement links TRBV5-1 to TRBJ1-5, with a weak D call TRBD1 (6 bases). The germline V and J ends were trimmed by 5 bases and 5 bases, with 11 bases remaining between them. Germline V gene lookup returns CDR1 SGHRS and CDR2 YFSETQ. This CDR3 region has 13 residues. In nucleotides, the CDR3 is TGCGCCAGCAGTCAGGGGTGGGATCAGCCCCAGCATTTT. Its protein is CASSQGWDQPQHF.

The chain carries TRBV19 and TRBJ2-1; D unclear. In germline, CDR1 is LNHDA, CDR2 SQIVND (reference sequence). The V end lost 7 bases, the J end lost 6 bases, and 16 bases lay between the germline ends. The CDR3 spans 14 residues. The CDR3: CASKFVAQSNEQFF. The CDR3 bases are TGTGCCAGTAAATTTGTGGCGCAATCCAATGAGCAGTTCTTC.

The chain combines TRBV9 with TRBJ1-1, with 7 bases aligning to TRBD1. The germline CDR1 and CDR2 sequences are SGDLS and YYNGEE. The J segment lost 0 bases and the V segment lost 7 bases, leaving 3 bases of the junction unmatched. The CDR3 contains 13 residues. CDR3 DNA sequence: TGTGCCAGCGCGGGACAGTTGAACACTGAAGCTTTCTTT. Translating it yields CASAGQLNTEAFF.

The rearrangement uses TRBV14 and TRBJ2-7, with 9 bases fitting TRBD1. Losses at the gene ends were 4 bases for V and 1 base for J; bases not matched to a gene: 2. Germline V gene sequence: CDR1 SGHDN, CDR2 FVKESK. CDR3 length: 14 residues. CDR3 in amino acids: CASSRDRASYEQYF. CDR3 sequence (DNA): TGTGCCAGCAGCCGGGACAGGGCATCCTACGAGCAGTACTTC.

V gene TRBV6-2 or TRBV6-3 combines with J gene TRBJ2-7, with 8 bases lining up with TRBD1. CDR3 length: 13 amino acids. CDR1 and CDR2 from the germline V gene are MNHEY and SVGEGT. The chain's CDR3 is CASSYQGAGPKDV. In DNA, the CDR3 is TGTGCCAGCAGTTATCAGGGGGCAGGGCCCAAGGACGTC.

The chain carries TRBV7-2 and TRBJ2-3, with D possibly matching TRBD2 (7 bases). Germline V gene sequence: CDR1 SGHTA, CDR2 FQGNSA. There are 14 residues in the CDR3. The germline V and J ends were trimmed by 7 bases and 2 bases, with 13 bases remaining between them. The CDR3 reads CASTPGGLTDTQYF. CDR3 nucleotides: TGTGCCAGCACCCCCGGGGGGCTCACAGATACGCAGTATTTT.

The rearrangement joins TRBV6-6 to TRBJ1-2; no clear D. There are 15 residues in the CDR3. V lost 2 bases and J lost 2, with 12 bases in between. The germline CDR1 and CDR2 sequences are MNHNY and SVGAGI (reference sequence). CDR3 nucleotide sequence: TGTGCCAGCAGTTACAGTCAGCTTGAAAACTATGGCTACACCTTC. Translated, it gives CASSYSQLENYGYTF.

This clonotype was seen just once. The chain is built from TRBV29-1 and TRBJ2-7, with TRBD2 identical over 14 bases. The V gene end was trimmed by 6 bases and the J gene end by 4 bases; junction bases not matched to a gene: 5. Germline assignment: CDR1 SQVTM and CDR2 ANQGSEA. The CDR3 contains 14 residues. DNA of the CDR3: TGCAGCGTCGCCGGGACTAGCGGGAGTTACGAGCAGTACTTC. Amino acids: CSVAGTSGSYEQYF.

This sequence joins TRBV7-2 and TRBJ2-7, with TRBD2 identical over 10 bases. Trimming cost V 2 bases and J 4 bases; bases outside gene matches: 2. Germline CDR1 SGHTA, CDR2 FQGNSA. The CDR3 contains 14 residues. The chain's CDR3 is CASSLLAGDYEQYF. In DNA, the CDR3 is TGTGCCAGCAGCTTACTAGCGGGAGATTACGAGCAGTACTTC.

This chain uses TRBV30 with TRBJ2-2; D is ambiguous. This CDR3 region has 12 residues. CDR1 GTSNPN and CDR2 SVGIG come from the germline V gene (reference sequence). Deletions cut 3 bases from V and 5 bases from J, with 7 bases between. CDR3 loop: CAWSLATGELFF. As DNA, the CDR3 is TGTGCCTGGAGCTTAGCAACCGGGGAGCTGTTTTTT.